This T cell receptor beta chain emerged from a study of human T cells and chemical hapten exposure (dated by TCRdb to 2020 to 2022). Background on the whole study: For sensitization, 2% DPC in acetone was applied to a roughly 2 cm by roughly 2 cm area of upper inner arm skin. Libraries were combined into a pool for sequencing, and differences in TCR yield between samples came mainly from small differences in library volumes within the pool. Blood was sampled from patients pre-sensitization (week 0) and at 2, 6 and about 24 weeks after DPC sensitization. The mostly female patient cohort included alopecia areata with under or over 50% scalp involvement, alopecia totalis and alopecia universalis. Roughly 30 alopecia patients provided blood for TCR sequencing at one to four time points (pre-sensitization, 2, 6 and 24 weeks). Patients additionally received weekly therapeutic DPC doses to the scalp throughout the approximately 25-week study period. Patch testing was performed on the upper back with Finn chambers containing 0.01% DPC, and the patch tests were scored after 6 days according to International Contact Dermatitis Research Group standards. In alopecia patients, the study followed how the peripheral blood TCR repertoire changed in vivo over primary and secondary sensitization to diphenylcyclopropenone (DPC), a hapten. Overall study results and their limits: Expanded TCRs formed significantly more large CDR3 similarity clusters than pre-sensitization or healthy control sets, consistent with antigen-driven responses. Patch test score was positively correlated with the number of PT1 expanded TCRs, with significance at thresholds 8, 16 and 32 but not at 4. After repeated subsampling, the strength of the expansion versus patch-test correlation and the threshold at which it became significant changed. The number of TCRs above 1 in 1000 frequency did not change with DPC sensitization; there was no evidence of global repertoire structure alterations. Because all patients had alopecia, a presumed autoimmune disease, the immune response of the patients might differ from that of healthy individuals.

The method behind the library was RACE. These reads were obtained on a NextSeq 500. During library preparation, unique molecular identifiers were attached to individual cDNA molecules so that TCRs could be counted quantitatively and reproducibly. Each blood RNA sample was used to sequence both TCR alpha and TCR beta chains. The study's processing was this. The median number of TCRs per sample was roughly 94,000, ranging from 23,224 to 690,600. V, J and CDR3 annotation of the TCR reads was performed with the Decombinator software suite. To make PS versus PT1 abundance plots, every sample was subsampled to the same number of TCRs (28,000). Expanded TCRs were defined as absent before sensitization and observed at least eight times at the 2-week time point. TCRdb reprocessed the public reads (quality trimming at Q25 with fastp, clone calling with MiXCR) and kept in-frame beta chains. Rows merge per CDR3 protein into single entries with the most common DNA and genes. The V and J calls and clone size are TCRdb's, not the authors'. Recorded for this sample are 100,000 or so distinct CDR3 sequences; about 10% of them occurred a single time. The top ten clonotypes cover less than 2.5% of the sample.

Sample time point, as interpreted from the label and publication: patch test 1, 2 weeks after DPC sensitization. The treatment or condition label, as the study defines it: therapeutic diphenylcyclopropenone sensitization with weekly scalp DPC. Blood at each patch-test visit was drawn before the patch test was applied. Patients were eligible if aged 18 to 70, diagnosed with alopecia and judged suitable for DPC therapy, and pregnant patients were excluded. Unfractionated whole blood was collected in Tempus Blood RNA tubes, and total RNA was extracted from that blood. The CDR3, cysteine through phenylalanine, is 15 amino acids long. The entry retains the CDR3 DNA only, 45 bases that are in frame from base 1. The germline V gene (reference sequence) gives CDR1 as DFQATT and CDR2 as SNEGSKA. V is shortened by 3 bases, J by 0 bases, and the region joining them spans 12 bases. This clonotype was found a few times. Its cognate antigen has yet to be identified. It has no much larger one-base neighbor in the sample; base qualities were not kept.

Specimen: whole blood, collected in connection with sensitization to the hapten diphenylcyclopropenone (DPC). The receptor was derived from a man in his forties with alopecia areata. Some clones in this sample may be carry-over from other donors' samples. Recombination joined TRBV20-1 with TRBJ1-5, with TRBD1 perhaps the D gene, on 5 matching bases. The CDR3 is CSASKGDYSNQPQHF. The nucleotide sequence is TGCAGTGCTAGTAAAGGGGATTATAGCAATCAGCCCCAGCATTTT.